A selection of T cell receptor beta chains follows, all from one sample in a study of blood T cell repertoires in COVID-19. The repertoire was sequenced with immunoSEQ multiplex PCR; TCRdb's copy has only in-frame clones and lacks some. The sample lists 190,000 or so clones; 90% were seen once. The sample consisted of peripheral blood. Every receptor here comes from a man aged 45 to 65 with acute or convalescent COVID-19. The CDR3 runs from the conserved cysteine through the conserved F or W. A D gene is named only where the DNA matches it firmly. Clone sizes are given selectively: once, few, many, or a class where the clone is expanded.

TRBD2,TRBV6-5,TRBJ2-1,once,CASRVAGGLYNEQFF,TGTGCCAGCAGGGTAGCGGGAGGGCTCTACAATGAGCAGTTCTTC
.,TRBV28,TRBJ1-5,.,CASSFQNQPQHF,TGTGCCAGCAGTTTTCAAAATCAGCCCCAGCATTTT
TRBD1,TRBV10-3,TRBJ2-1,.,CAISDPGTGRNEQFF,TGTGCCATCAGTGACCCGGGGACAGGGCGTAATGAGCAGTTCTTC
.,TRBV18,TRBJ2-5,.,CASSRWDTQETQYF,TGTGCCAGCTCCCGCTGGGACACCCAAGAGACCCAGTACTTC
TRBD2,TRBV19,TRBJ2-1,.,CATLDVGGTFEQFF,TGTGCCACTCTCGACGTGGGGGGGACCTTTGAGCAGTTCTTC
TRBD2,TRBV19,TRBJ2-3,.,CASSMGGGRKNTDTQYF,TGTGCCAGTAGTATGGGGGGGGGACGGAAGAACACAGATACGCAGTATTTT
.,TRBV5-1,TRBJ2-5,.,CASYRTQETQYF,TGCGCCAGCTACAGGACCCAAGAGACCCAGTACTTC
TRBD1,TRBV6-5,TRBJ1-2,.,CASSYSRGHGYTF,TGTGCCAGCAGTTACTCGAGGGGGCATGGCTACACCTTC
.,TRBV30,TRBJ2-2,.,CAWSAFERLELFF,TGTGCCTGGAGTGCCTTTGAGAGGCTTGAGCTGTTTTTT
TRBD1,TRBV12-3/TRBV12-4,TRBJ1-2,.,CASSPGQGWGYTF,TGTGCCAGCAGTCCCGGACAGGGGTGGGGCTACACCTTC
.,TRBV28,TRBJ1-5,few,CASSQVVQPQHF,TGTGCCAGCAGTCAGGTCGTTCAGCCCCAGCATTTT
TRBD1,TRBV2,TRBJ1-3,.,CARSGQGASGNTIYF,TGTGCCAGGTCTGGGCAGGGGGCCTCTGGAAACACCATATATTTT
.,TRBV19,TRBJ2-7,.,CASTSRAGEQYF,TGTGCCAGCACCTCGCGAGCGGGCGAGCAGTACTTC
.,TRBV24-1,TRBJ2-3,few,CATSSTVTSTDTQYF,TGTGCCACCAGTTCGACAGTTACTAGCACAGATACGCAGTATTTT
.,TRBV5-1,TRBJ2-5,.,CASSLRQAQETQYF,TGCGCCAGCAGCTTAAGACAGGCCCAAGAGACCCAGTACTTC
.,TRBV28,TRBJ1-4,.,CASSLEVAGTNEKLFF,TGTGCCAGCAGTTTAGAGGTCGCGGGAACTAATGAAAAACTGTTTTTT
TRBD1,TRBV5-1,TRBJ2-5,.,CASSLVGQGQETQYF,TGCGCCAGCAGCTTGGTAGGACAGGGCCAAGAGACCCAGTACTTC
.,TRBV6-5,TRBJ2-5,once,CASPPPGRETQYF,TGTGCCAGCCCCCCCCCGGGTCGTGAGACCCAGTACTTC
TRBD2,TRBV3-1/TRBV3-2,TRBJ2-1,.,CASSQTRGGEQFF,TGTGCCAGCAGCCAAACCCGGGGGGGTGAGCAGTTCTTC
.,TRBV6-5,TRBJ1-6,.,CASSFYRDNSPLHF,TGTGCCAGCAGCTTTTACAGGGACAATTCACCCCTCCACTTT
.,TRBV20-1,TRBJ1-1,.,CSVPGNTEAFF,TGCAGTGTCCCGGGGAACACTGAAGCTTTCTTT
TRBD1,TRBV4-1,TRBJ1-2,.,CASSQGQRAGGYTF,TGCGCCAGCAGCCAGGGACAGAGGGCGGGGGGCTACACCTTC
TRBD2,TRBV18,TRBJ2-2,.,CASSPTLAGGSGTGELFF,TGTGCCAGCTCTCCAACTTTAGCGGGAGGTTCCGGCACCGGGGAGCTGTTTTTT
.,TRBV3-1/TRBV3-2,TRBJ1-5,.,CASSLAGGGSNQPQHF,TGTGCCAGCAGCCTGGCGGGCGGAGGGAGCAATCAGCCCCAGCATTTT
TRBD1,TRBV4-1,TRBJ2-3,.,CASSQTGTGRRYF,TGCGCCAGCAGCCAAACCGGGACAGGGAGGCGGTATTTT
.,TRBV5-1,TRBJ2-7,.,CASLTGLGYEQYF,TGCGCCAGCTTAACGGGGTTGGGCTACGAGCAGTACTTC
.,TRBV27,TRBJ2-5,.,CASSFSGGETQYF,TGTGCCAGCAGTTTTTCAGGTGGAGAGACCCAGTACTTC
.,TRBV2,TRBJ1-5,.,CASSTQGLRYQPQHF,TGTGCCAGCAGTACCCAGGGGCTGCGGTATCAGCCCCAGCATTTT
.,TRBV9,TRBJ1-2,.,CASSPRWEGGYGYTF,TGTGCCAGCAGCCCCCGCTGGGAGGGAGGCTATGGCTACACCTTC
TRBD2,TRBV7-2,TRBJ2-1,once,CASSKEVAGVNEQFF,TGTGCCAGCAGCAAGGAGGTAGCGGGAGTAAATGAGCAGTTCTTC
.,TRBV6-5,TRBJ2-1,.,CATGGRGTYNEQFF,TGTGCCACTGGGGGGCGGGGGACCTACAATGAGCAGTTCTTC
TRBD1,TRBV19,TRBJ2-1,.,CASMGTGGRHEQFF,TGTGCCAGTATGGGGACAGGGGGCCGACATGAGCAGTTCTTC
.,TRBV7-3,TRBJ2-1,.,CASSQTRGWNEQFF,TGTGCCAGCAGCCAAACCCGGGGGTGGAATGAGCAGTTCTTC
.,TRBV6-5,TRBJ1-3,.,CASRQDISGNTIYF,TGTGCCAGCAGACAGGACATCTCTGGAAACACCATATATTTT
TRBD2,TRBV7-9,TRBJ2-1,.,CASSLVVGEGQFF,TGTGCCAGCAGCTTAGTGGTCGGGGAGGGGCAGTTCTTC
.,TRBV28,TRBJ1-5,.,CASSAPPGYSNQPQHF,TGTGCCAGCAGTGCGCCCCCGGGTTATAGCAATCAGCCCCAGCATTTT
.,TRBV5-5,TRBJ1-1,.,CASSPYAGQNTEAFF,TGTGCCAGCAGCCCATATGCAGGACAGAACACTGAAGCTTTCTTT
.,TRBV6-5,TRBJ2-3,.,CASSLPDFIYTQYF,TGTGCCAGCAGTCTCCCCGACTTCATTTATACGCAGTATTTT
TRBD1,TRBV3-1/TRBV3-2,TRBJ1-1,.,CASSQPGGGTEAFF,TGTGCCAGCAGCCAACCAGGGGGTGGCACTGAAGCTTTCTTT
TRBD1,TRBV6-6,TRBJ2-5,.,CASRQGAETQYF,TGTGCCAGCAGGCAGGGGGCCGAGACCCAGTACTTC
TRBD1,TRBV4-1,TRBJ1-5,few,CASSQGWDRGYQPQHF,TGCGCCAGCAGCCAAGGGTGGGACAGGGGTTATCAGCCCCAGCATTTT
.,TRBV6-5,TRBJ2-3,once,CASTPGTGGTQYF,TGTGCCAGCACCCCGGGTACCGGGGGTACGCAGTATTTT